A single sample gave rise to the 14 T cell receptor beta chains below, sequenced in a study of cytomegalovirus exposure and HLA in healthy donors. Use of 60 Vbeta and 13 Jbeta primers characterized the PCR. Using immunoSEQ multiplex PCR, the repertoire was profiled, and TCRdb retains in-frame clones only, with some absent. The sample lists under 150,000 clones; about 70% were seen once. Sequencing was performed on PBMCs. The receptors shown here come from a woman aged 40-49 years in good health and CMV-seronegative.

V usage is TRBV27 and J usage is TRBJ1-1, with a possible D match to TRBD1 (5 bases). V dropped 4 bases and J dropped 6 bases, with 12 bases sitting between them. Per germline, CDR1 MNHEY and CDR2 SMNVEV (reference sequence). The CDR3 consists of 13 residues. The CDR3 here is CASSSLGLAEAFF. In DNA form, the CDR3 reads TGTGCCAGCAGTTCCTTGGGGCTCGCTGAAGCTTTCTTT.

This clone was seen only once. This rearrangement joins TRBV18 to TRBJ2-5, with TRBD1 as a possible D gene (5 bases). The CDR3 runs 15 residues. Germline lookup yields CDR1 KGHSH and CDR2 LQKENI. Trimming removed 2 bases at V and 2 bases at J, with 12 bases between. The CDR3 sequence: CASSPDRTTQETQYF. The CDR3 nucleotides are TGTGCCAGCTCACCAGATCGGACAACTCAAGAGACCCAGTACTTC.

The genes are TRBV30 and TRBJ2-1, with no clear D. The CDR3 totals 12 residues. The V gene lost 0 bases and the J gene lost 9 bases, with 9 bases spanning the gap. Germline values: CDR1 GTSNPN, CDR2 SVGIG (reference sequence). This CDR3 reads CAWSVHFGEQFF. The CDR3 bases are TGTGCCTGGAGTGTACATTTTGGTGAGCAGTTCTTC.

The chain is built from TRBV5-6 and TRBJ2-6; the D is unclear. With 1 base removed from V and 0 bases from J, the gap between germline ends came to 11 bases. This CDR3 has 17 residues. CDR1 SGHDT and CDR2 YYEEEE come from the germline V gene. CDR3 DNA: TGTGCCAGCAGCTTGAAGGCAGCTAGCTCTGGGGCCAACGTCCTGACTTTC. Translated: CASSLKAASSGANVLTF.

The chain is built from TRBV6-6 and TRBJ2-7; the D gene is possibly TRBD1 (6 bases). Trimming shortened V by 5 bases and J by 4 bases, and 15 bases separated the two germline ends. The CDR3 sequence is 14 residues long. Germline-derived CDR1 and CDR2 are MNHNY and SVGAGI (reference sequence). The CDR3 bases are TGTGCCAGCAGTGGGGTCGAGGGGGAATACGAGCAGTACTTC. The encoded protein is CASSGVEGEYEQYF.

This chain links TRBV5-1 with TRBJ1-1; 7 nucleotides match TRBD1. The germline V gene has CDR1 SGHRS and CDR2 YFSETQ. V trimming: 0 bases; J trimming: 1 base; junction bases outside the gene matches: 9. The CDR3 has 17 amino acids. CDR3 loop: CASSLVGYRGPNTEAFF. CDR3 DNA: TGCGCCAGCAGCTTGGTAGGCTACAGGGGACCGAACACTGAAGCTTTCTTT.

The V call is TRBV4-2, the J call TRBJ2-3; 12 positions match TRBD2. There are 15 residues in the CDR3. Trimming at V came to 8 bases and at J to 3 bases, leaving 6 bases not matched to a gene. Germline CDR1 is LGHNA and CDR2 is YNFKEQ. CDR3 coding DNA: TGTGCCAGCGGGGAGACTAGCGGGAGAACAGATACGCAGTATTTT. Its translation: CASGETSGRTDTQYF.

Of note for this clone: At the DNA level, this CDR3 is encoded by other sequences in the same sample as well. The gene calls are TRBV5-1 and TRBJ2-3; 12 bases are shared with TRBD2. CDR3 length: 15 residues. Germline CDR1 reads SGHRS; CDR2 reads YFSETQ. The ends lost 4 bases at V and 3 bases at J; junction bases unmatched: 3. CDR3 DNA: TGCGCCAGCAGCCTCGGACTAGCGGGGACAGATACGCAGTATTTT. Translating it yields CASSLGLAGTDTQYF.

The V call is TRBV28, the J call TRBJ2-7, with D possibly matching TRBD1 (6 bases). Trimming shortened V by 4 bases and J by 2 bases, and 15 bases separated the two germline ends. Germline CDR1 is MDHEN and CDR2 is SYDVKM. There are 15 residues in the CDR3. The CDR3 is CASSSPDRPTYEQYF. In nucleotides, the CDR3 is TGTGCCAGCAGTTCCCCCGACAGGCCTACCTACGAGCAGTACTTC. The complete variable domain, with remaining parts taken from reference TRBV28 and TRBJ2-7, reads DVKVTQSSRYLVKRTGEKVFLECVQDMDHENMFWYRQDPGLGLRLIYFSYDVKMKEKGDIPEGYSVSREKKERFSLILESASTNQTSMYLCASSSPDRPTYEQYFGPGTRLTVT.

This rearrangement joins TRBV11-3 to TRBJ2-1, with 9 bases lining up with TRBD2. V was pared by 0 bases and J by 6 bases, with 9 bases of the junction left unmatched. Germline V gene sequence: CDR1 SGHNT, CDR2 YENEEA. CDR3 length equals 17 residues. Written as DNA, the CDR3 is TGTGCCAGCAGCTTAGATCAAGGCGGGAGGGCCTTCAATGAGCAGTTCTTC. It specifies CASSLDQGGRAFNEQFF.

This clone was picked up one time. CDR3 amino acids: CASSPPYTGTGGQETQYF. As DNA, the CDR3 is TGTGCCAGTAGTCCGCCATACACCGGGACAGGGGGACAAGAGACCCAGTACTTC. The chain carries TRBV19 and TRBJ2-5; the match to TRBD1 covers 11 bases. Germline lookup yields CDR1 LNHDA and CDR2 SQIVND (reference sequence). V gave up 5 bases and J gave up 2 bases; unmatched junction bases: 13. The CDR3 contains 18 residues.

This clone was picked up one time. This chain connects TRBV9 to TRBJ2-1, with D possibly matching TRBD2 (6 bases). Trimming pared 1 base from V and 2 bases from J, leaving 13 bases between. Germline CDR1 SGDLS, CDR2 YYNGEE. The CDR3 is 16 residues long. For the CDR3, the DNA is TGTGCCAGCAGCGTAAGGGCGGGATCCACCTACAATGAGCAGTTCTTC. Protein product: CASSVRAGSTYNEQFF. Looking up the rest from reference TRBV9 and TRBJ2-1 gives the full variable domain: DSGVTQTPKHLITATGQRVTLRCSPRSGDLSVYWYQQSLDQGLQFLIQYYNGEERAKGNILERFSAQQFPDLHSELNLSSLELGDSALYFCASSVRAGSTYNEQFFGPGTRLTVL.

The chain joins TRBV25-1 to TRBJ1-3, with 8 bases fitting TRBD1. V lost 1 base, J lost 3 bases, and 8 bases stayed unmatched. There are 17 residues in the CDR3. Germline loops: CDR1 MGHDK, CDR2 SYGVNS. The chain's CDR3 is CASSEFVATGVGNTIYF. The CDR3 region has the DNA TGTGCCAGCAGTGAATTTGTTGCGACAGGGGTTGGAAACACCATATATTTT.

The chain joins TRBV19 to TRBJ1-5; D remains unclear. Germline loops: CDR1 LNHDA, CDR2 SQIVND (reference sequence). The CDR3 spans 15 residues. Trimming removed 3 bases from V and 0 bases from J, with 9 bases in between. The CDR3: CASSMSGFSNQPQHF. The CDR3 DNA follows: TGTGCCAGTAGTATGTCGGGGTTTAGCAATCAGCCCCAGCATTTT. The variable domain in full, with the rest retrieved from reference TRBV19 and TRBJ1-5, is DGGITQSPKYLFRKEGQNVTLSCEQNLNHDAMYWYRQDPGQGLRLIYYSQIVNDFQKGDIAEGYSVSREKKESFPLTVTSAQKNPTAFYLCASSMSGFSNQPQHFGDGTRLSIL.